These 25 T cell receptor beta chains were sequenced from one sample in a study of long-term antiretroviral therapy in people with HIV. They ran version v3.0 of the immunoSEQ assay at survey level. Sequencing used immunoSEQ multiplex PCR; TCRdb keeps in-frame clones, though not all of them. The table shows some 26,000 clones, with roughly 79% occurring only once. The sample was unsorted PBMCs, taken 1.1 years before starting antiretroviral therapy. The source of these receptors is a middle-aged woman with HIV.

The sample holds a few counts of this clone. The CDR3 sequence is CASTRPPGTNYGYTF. The CDR3 bases are TGTGCCAGCACCCGCCCCCCAGGGACTAACTATGGCTACACCTTC. This chain uses TRBV6-1 with TRBJ1-2; the D gene is possibly TRBD1 (5 bases). Germline lookup yields CDR1 MNHNS and CDR2 SASEGT. The V and J ends lost 7 bases and 0 bases respectively, with 15 bases between them. CDR3 length: 15 amino acids.

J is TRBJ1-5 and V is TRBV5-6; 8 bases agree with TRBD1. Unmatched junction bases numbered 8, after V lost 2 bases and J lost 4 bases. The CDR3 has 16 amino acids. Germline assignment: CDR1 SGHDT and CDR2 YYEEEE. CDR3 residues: CASSLNGWTGNQPQHF. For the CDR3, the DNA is TGTGCCAGCAGCTTAAATGGCTGGACAGGGAATCAGCCCCAGCATTTT.

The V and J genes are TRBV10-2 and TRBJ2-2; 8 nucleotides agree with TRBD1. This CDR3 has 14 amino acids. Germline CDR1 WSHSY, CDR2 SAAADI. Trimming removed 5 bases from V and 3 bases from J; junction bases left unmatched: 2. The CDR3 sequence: CASSKTGDTGELFF. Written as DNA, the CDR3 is TGCGCCAGCAGTAAGACAGGGGACACCGGGGAGCTGTTTTTT.

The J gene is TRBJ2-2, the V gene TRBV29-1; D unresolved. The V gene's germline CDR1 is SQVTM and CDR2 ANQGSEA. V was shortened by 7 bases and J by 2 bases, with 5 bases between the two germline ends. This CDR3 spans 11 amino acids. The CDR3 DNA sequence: TGCAGCGCCCTAAACACCGGGGAGCTGTTTTTT. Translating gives CSALNTGELFF.

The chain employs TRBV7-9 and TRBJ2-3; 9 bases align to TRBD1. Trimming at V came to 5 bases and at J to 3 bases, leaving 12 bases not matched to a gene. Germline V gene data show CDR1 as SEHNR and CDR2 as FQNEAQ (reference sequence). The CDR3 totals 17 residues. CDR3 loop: CASSPIAPGQGTDTQYF. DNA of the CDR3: TGTGCCAGCAGCCCGATCGCACCTGGACAGGGGACAGATACGCAGTATTTT.

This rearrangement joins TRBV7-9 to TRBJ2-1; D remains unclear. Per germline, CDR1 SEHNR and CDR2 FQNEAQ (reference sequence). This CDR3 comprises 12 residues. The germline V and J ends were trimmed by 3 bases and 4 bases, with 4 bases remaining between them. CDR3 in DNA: TGTGCCAGCAGCTTCCGTTACAATGAGCAGTTCTTC. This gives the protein CASSFRYNEQFF.

CDR3 sequence reads: CAISPLNLEATDTQYF. The CDR3 DNA follows: TGTGCCATCAGCCCCCTTAATCTAGAGGCAACAGATACGCAGTATTTT. The chain is built from TRBV10-3 and TRBJ2-3; D is uncertain. The CDR3 spans 16 residues. Looked up from germline, CDR1 is ENHRY and CDR2 is SYGVKD. The ends were cut back, 6 bases at V and 3 bases at J, with 19 bases in the middle.

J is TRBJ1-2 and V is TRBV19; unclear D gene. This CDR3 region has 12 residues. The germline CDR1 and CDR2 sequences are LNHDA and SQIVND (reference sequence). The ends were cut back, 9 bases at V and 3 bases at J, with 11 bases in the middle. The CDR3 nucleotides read TGTGCCAGCTCACGTTACCACTATGGCTACACCTTC. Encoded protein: CASSRYHYGYTF.

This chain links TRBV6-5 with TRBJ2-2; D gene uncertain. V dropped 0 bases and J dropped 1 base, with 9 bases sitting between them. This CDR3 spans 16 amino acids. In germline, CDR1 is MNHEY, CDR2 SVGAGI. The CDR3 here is CASSYSPGENTGELFF. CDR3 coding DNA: TGTGCCAGCAGTTACTCGCCCGGAGAGAACACCGGGGAGCTGTTTTTT.

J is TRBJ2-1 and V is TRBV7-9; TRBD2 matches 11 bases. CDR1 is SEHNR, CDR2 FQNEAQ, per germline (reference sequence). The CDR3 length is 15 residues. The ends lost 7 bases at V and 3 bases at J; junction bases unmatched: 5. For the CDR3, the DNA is TGTGCCAGCATCGACGGGACTAGCGGCTACAATGAGCAGTTCTTC. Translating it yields CASIDGTSGYNEQFF. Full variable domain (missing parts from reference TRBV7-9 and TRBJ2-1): DTGVSQNPRHKITKRGQNVTFRCDPISEHNRLYWYRQTLGQGPEFLTYFQNEAQLEKSRLLSDRFSAERPKGSFSTLEIQRTEQGDSAMYLCASIDGTSGYNEQFFGPGTRLTVL.

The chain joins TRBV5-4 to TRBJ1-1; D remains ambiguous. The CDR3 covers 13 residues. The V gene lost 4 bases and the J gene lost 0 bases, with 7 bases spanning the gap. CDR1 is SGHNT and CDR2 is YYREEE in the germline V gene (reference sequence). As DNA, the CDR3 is TGTGCCAGCAGCCGGACCGTGAACACTGAAGCTTTCTTT. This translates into CASSRTVNTEAFF.

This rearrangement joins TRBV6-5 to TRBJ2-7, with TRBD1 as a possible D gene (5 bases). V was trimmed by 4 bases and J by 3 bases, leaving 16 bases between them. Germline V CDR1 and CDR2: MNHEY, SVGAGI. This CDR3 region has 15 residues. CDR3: CASSWGSREDYEQYF. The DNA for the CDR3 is TGTGCCAGCAGTTGGGGATCCAGGGAAGACTACGAGCAGTACTTC.

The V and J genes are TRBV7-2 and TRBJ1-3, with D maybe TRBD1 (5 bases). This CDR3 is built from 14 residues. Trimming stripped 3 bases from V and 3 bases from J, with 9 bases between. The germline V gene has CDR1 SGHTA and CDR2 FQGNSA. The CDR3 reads CASSLEGIGNTIYF. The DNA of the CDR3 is TGTGCCAGCAGCTTGGAGGGGATTGGAAACACCATATATTTT.

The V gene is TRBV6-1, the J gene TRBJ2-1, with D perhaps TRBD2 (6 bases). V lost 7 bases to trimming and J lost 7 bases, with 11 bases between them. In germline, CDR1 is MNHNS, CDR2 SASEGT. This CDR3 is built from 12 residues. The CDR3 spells CASMGGKNEQFF. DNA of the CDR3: TGTGCCAGCATGGGCGGGAAAAATGAGCAGTTCTTC.

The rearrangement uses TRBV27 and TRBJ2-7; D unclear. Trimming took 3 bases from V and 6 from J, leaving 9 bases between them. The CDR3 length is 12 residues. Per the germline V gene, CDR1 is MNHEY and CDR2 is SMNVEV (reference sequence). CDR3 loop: CASSFGLGEQYF. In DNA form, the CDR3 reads TGTGCCAGCAGTTTCGGTCTGGGCGAGCAGTACTTC.

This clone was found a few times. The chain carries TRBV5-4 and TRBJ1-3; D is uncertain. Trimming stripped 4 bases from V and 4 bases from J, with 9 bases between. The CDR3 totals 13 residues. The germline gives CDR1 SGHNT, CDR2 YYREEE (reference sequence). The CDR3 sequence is CASSLIQGNTIYF. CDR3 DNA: TGTGCCAGCAGCCTTATACAGGGAAACACCATATATTTT.

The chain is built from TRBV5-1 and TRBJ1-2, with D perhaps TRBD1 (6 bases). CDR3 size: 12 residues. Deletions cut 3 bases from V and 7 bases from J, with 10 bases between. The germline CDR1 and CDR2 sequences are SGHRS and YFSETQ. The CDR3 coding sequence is TGCGCCAGCAGCTATACAGGGATTGGCTACACCTTC. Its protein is CASSYTGIGYTF.

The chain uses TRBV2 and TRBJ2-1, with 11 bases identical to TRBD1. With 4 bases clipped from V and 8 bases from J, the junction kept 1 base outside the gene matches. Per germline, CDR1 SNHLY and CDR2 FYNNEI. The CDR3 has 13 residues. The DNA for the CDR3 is TGTGCCAGCAGTGGGGACAGGGGGGATGAGCAGTTCTTC. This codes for CASSGDRGDEQFF.

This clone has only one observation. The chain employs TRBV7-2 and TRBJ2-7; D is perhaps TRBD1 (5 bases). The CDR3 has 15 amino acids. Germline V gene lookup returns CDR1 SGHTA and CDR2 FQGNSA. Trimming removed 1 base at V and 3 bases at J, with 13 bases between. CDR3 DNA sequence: TGTGCCAGCAGCTTAGGTTATCTAGGGGACTACGAGCAGTACTTC. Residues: CASSLGYLGDYEQYF.

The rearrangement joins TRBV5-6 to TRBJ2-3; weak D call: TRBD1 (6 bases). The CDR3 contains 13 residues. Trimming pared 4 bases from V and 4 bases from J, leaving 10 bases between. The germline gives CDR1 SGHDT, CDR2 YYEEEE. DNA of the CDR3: TGTGCCAGCAGCATGCCAGGGGCAGATACGCAGTATTTT. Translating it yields CASSMPGADTQYF.

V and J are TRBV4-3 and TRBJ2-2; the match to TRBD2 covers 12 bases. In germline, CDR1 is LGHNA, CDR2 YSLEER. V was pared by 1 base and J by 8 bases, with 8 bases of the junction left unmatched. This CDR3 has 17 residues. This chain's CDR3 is CASSQGPLAGGSGELFF. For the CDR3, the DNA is TGCGCCAGCAGCCAAGGCCCCCTAGCGGGGGGGTCTGGGGAGCTGTTTTTT.

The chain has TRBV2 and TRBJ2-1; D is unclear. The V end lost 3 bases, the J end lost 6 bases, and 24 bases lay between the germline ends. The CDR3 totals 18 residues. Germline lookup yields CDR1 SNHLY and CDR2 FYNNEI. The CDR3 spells CASSELVTIGLEPNEQFF. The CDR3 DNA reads TGTGCCAGCAGTGAGTTGGTCACAATAGGTCTAGAGCCCAATGAGCAGTTCTTC.

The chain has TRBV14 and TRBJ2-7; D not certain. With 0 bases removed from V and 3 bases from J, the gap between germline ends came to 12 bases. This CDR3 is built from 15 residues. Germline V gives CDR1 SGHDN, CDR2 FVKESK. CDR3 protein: CASSQESGGSYEQYF. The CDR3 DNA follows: TGTGCCAGCAGCCAAGAAAGTGGCGGAAGCTACGAGCAGTACTTC.

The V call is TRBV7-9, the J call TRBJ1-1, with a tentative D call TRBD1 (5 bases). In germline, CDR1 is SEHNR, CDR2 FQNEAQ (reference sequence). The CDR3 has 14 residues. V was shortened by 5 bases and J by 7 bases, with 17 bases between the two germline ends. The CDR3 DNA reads TGTGCCAGCAGCGTCGACAGATACCCTTTTGAAGCTTTCTTT. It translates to CASSVDRYPFEAFF.

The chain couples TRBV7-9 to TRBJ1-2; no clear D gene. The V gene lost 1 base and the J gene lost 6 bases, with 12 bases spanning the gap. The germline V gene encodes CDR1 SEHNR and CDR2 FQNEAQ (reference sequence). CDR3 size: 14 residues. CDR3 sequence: CASSLVQALDGYTF. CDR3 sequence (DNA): TGTGCCAGCAGCTTAGTCCAAGCATTAGATGGCTACACCTTC.